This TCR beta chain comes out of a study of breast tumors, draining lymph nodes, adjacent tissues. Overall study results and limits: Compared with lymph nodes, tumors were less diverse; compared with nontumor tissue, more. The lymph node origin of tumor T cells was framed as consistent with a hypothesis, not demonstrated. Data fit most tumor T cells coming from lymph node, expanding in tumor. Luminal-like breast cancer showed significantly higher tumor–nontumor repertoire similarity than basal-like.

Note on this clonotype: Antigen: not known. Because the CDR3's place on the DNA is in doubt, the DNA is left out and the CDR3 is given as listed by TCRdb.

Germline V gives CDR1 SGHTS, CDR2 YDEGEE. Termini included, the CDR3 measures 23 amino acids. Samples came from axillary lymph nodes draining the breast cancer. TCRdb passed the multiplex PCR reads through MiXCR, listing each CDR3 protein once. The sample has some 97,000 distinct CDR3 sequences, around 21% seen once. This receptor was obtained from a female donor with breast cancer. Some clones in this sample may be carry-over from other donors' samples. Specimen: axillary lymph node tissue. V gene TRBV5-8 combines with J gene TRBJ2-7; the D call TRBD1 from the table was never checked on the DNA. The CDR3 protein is CASSLVRDRGPSFGSGTSYEQYF.